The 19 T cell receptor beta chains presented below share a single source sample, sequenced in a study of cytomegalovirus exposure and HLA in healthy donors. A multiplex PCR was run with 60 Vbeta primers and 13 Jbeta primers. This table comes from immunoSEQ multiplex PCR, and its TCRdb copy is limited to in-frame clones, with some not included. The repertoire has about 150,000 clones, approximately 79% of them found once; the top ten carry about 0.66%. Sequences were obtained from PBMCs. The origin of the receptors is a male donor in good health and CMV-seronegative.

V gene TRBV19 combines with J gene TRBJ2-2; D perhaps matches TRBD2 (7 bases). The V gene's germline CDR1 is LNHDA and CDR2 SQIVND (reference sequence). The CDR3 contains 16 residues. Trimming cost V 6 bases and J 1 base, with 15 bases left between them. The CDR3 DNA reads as TGTGCCAGTAGACCGAGGGGGGGCGAGAACACCGGGGAGCTGTTTTTT. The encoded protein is CASRPRGGENTGELFF.

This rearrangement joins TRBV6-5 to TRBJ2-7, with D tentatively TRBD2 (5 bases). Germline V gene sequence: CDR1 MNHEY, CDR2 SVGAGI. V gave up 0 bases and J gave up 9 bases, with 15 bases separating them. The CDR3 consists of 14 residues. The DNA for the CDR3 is TGTGCCAGCAGTTACTCGATGACGGGGTTCGGGCAGTACTTC. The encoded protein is CASSYSMTGFGQYF.

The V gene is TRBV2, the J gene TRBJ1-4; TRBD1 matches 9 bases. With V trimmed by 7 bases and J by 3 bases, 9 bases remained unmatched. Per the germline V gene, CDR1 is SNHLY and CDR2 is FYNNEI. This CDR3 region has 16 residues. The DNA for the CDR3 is TGTGCCAGCACCGGTCAACAGGGGGCTCCTAATGAAAAACTGTTTTTT. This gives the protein CASTGQQGAPNEKLFF.

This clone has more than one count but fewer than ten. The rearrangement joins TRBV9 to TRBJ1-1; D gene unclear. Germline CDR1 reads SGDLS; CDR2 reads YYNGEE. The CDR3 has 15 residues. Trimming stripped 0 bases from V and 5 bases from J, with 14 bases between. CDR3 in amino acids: CASSVVAQPRTEAFF. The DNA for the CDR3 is TGTGCCAGCAGCGTAGTTGCCCAACCTAGGACTGAAGCTTTCTTT.

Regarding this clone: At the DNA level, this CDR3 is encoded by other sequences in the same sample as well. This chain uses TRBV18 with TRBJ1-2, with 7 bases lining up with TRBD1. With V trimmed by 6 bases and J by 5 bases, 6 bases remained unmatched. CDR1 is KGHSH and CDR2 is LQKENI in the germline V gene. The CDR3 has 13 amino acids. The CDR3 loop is CASSPGTEYGYTF. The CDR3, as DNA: TGTGCCAGCTCCCCAGGGACAGAGTATGGCTACACCTTC.

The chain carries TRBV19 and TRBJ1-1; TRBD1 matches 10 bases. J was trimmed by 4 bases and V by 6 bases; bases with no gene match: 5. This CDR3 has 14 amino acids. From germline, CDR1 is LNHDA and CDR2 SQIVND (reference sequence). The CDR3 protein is CASRTGGTSTEAFF. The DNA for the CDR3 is TGTGCCAGTAGGACAGGGGGCACAAGCACTGAAGCTTTCTTT. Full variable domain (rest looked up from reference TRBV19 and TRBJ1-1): DGGITQSPKYLFRKEGQNVTLSCEQNLNHDAMYWYRQDPGQGLRLIYYSQIVNDFQKGDIAEGYSVSREKKESFPLTVTSAQKNPTAFYLCASRTGGTSTEAFFGQGTRLTVV.

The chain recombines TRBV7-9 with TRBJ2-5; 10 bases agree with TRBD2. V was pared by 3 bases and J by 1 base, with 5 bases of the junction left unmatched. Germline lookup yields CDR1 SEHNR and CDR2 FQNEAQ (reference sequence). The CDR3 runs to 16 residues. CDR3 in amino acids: CASSFPSGRIQETQYF. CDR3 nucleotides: TGTGCCAGCAGCTTCCCTAGCGGGAGAATCCAAGAGACCCAGTACTTC.

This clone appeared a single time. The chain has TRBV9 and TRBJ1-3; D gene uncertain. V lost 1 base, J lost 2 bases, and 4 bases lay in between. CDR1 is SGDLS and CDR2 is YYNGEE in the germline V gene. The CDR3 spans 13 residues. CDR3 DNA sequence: TGTGCCAGCAGCGTACAGACTGGAAACACCATATATTTT. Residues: CASSVQTGNTIYF.

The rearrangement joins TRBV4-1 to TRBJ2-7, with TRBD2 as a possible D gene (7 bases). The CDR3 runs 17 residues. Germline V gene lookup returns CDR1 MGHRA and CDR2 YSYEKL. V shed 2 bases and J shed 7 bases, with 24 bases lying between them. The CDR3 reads CASSQPAGRGAPGEQYF. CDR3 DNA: TGCGCCAGCAGCCAACCCGCCGGTCGGGGGGCCCCGGGGGAGCAGTACTTC.

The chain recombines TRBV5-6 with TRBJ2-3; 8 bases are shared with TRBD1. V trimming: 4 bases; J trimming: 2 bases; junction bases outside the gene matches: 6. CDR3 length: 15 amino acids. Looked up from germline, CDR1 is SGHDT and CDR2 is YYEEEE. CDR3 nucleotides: TGTGCCAGCAGCCCAGACAGGGGCCTCACAGATACGCAGTATTTT. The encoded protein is CASSPDRGLTDTQYF.

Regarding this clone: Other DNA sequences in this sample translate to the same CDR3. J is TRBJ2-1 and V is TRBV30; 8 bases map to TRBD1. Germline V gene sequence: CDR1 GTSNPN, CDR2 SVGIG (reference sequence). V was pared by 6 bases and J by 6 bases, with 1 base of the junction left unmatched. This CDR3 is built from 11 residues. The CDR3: CACDRGNEQFF. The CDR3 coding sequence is TGTGCCTGCGACAGGGGCAATGAGCAGTTCTTC.

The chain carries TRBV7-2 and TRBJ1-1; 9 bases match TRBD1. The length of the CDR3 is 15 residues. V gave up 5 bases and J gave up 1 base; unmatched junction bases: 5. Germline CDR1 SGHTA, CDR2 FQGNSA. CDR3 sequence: CASSITGGKNTEAFF. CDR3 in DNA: TGTGCCAGCAGCATCACAGGGGGCAAGAACACTGAAGCTTTCTTT.

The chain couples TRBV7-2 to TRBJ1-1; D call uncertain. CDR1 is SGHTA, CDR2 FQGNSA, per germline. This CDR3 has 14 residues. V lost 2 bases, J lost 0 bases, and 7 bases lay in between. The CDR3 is CASSLQVLNTEAFF. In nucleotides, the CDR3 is TGTGCCAGCAGCTTACAGGTCTTGAACACTGAAGCTTTCTTT. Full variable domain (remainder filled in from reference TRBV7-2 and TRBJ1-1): GAGVSQSPSNKVTEKGKDVELRCDPISGHTALYWYRQSLGQGLEFLIYFQGNSAPDKSGLPSDRFSAERTGGSVSTLTIQRTQQEDSAVYLCASSLQVLNTEAFFGQGTRLTVV.

DNA for the CDR3: TGTGCCAGCAGCCAAGGGTGGGAGAATGAAGCTTTCTTT. It yields the protein CASSQGWENEAFF. V and J are TRBV14 and TRBJ1-1, with unresolved D. Trimming took 1 base from V and 7 from J, leaving 10 bases between them. This CDR3 is built from 13 residues. The germline V gene has CDR1 SGHDN and CDR2 FVKESK.

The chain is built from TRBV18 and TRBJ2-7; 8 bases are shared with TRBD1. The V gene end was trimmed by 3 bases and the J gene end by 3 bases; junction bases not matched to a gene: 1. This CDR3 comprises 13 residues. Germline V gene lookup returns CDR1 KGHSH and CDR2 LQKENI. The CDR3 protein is CASSPGTGYEQYF. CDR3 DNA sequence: TGTGCCAGCTCACCCGGGACAGGCTACGAGCAGTACTTC.

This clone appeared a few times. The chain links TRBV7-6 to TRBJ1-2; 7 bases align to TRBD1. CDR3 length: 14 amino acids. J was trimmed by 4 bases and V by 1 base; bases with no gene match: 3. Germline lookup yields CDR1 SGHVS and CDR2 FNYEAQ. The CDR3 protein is CASSLGDSTYGYTF. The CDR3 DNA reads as TGTGCCAGCAGCTTAGGGGACAGCACCTATGGCTACACCTTC.

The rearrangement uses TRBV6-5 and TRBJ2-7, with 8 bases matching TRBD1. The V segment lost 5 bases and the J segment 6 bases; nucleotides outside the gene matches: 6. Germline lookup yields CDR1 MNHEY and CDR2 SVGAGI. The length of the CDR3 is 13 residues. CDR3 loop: CASSPRTGCEQYF. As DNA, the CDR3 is TGTGCCAGCAGTCCTAGGACAGGGTGCGAGCAGTACTTC.

The CDR3 DNA sequence: TGTGCCAGCAGTTACCGACAAAATAGCAATCAGCCCCAGCATTTT. Residues: CASSYRQNSNQPQHF. V usage is TRBV6-5 and J usage is TRBJ1-5, with D uncertain. The V end was cut by 2 bases, the J end by 0 bases, with 8 bases between. From germline, CDR1 is MNHEY and CDR2 SVGAGI. The CDR3 covers 15 residues.

The DNA of the CDR3 is TGTGCCAGCAGTTACTCGGTTAGCGGGAGTACGCAGTATTTT. It codes for CASSYSVSGSTQYF. The gene calls are TRBV6-5 and TRBJ2-3, with 9 bases matching TRBD2. The CDR3 covers 14 residues. Germline CDR1 reads MNHEY; CDR2 reads SVGAGI. The J segment lost 8 bases and the V segment lost 0 bases, leaving 3 bases of the junction unmatched.